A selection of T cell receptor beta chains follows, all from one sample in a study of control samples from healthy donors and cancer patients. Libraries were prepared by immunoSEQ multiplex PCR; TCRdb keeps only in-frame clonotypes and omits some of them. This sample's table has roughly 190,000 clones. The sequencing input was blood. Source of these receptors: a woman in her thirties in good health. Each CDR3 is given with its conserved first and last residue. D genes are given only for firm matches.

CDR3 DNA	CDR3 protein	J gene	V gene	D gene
TGTGCCAGCTCACCATCTAGCGGGGGTTCCTACGAGCAGTACTTC	CASSPSSGGSYEQYF	TRBJ2-7	TRBV18	TRBD2
TGCGCCAGCAGTGAGTGGGGGTCGGCAGGCCCCAACTATGGCTACACCTTC	CASSEWGSAGPNYGYTF	TRBJ1-2	TRBV10-2	-
TGTGCCAGCAGCTTAGGCCCCGGGAGGACGGATACGCAGTATTTT	CASSLGPGRTDTQYF	TRBJ2-3	TRBV7-2	TRBD2
TGTGCCAGCAGTGAAAAAGGCGCGTCAGGGGGAAACACCATATATTTT	CASSEKGASGGNTIYF	TRBJ1-3	TRBV6-1	-
TGTGCCAGCAGCTTGGATCTACACCAAGAGACCCAGTACTTC	CASSLDLHQETQYF	TRBJ2-5	TRBV5-5	-
TGTGCCAGCAGTTACTCGGCAGGCTTCTACGAGCAGTACTTC	CASSYSAGFYEQYF	TRBJ2-7	TRBV6-5	-
TGTGCCAGCAGCCCTACTAGCGGGGGGCATCCAGATACGCAGTATTTT	CASSPTSGGHPDTQYF	TRBJ2-3	TRBV6-4	TRBD2
TGTGCCTGGAGCAGGGGACAGGGGGCAGGAAAACTGTTTTTT	CAWSRGQGAGKLFF	TRBJ1-4	TRBV30	TRBD1
TGTGCTAGTGGTTCCACTAAGCGGGGTCAATACAATGAGCAGTTCTTC	CASGSTKRGQYNEQFF	TRBJ2-1	TRBV12-5	TRBD2
TGCGCCAGCAGCTTGGTGGAGACCCATGGCAATCAGCCCCAGCATTTT	CASSLVETHGNQPQHF	TRBJ1-5	TRBV5-1	-
TGTGCCACCAGTGATTTGCGAGGGACAGGGGCGAACATTCAGTACTTC	CATSDLRGTGANIQYF	TRBJ2-4	TRBV24-1	TRBD1
TGTGCCAGCAGCCCCCAGGAGAACACTGAAGCTTTCTTT	CASSPQENTEAFF	TRBJ1-1	TRBV6-5	-
TGTGCCAGCAGTTGGAGGATGAACACTGAAGCTTTCTTT	CASSWRMNTEAFF	TRBJ1-1	TRBV6-4	-
TGTGCCAGCAGTACAGGGGAAGCTAACTATGGCTACACCTTC	CASSTGEANYGYTF	TRBJ1-2	TRBV6-2/TRBV6-3	TRBD1
TGTGCCAGCAGCCCTCCTAATCAGCCCCAGCATTTT	CASSPPNQPQHF	TRBJ1-5	TRBV5-4	-
TGTGCCAGCAGGAGGACAGGCAATCAGCCCCAGCATTTT	CASRRTGNQPQHF	TRBJ1-5	TRBV12-3/TRBV12-4	-
TGTGCCAGCAGCCAAGGGGGGATGAACACTGAAGCTTTCTTT	CASSQGGMNTEAFF	TRBJ1-1	TRBV3-1/TRBV3-2	-